Following are 17 T cell receptor beta chains from one sample sequenced in a study of shared clonotypes between healthy human individuals (dated by TCRdb to the early 2020s). Library preparation employed the immunoSEQ multiplex PCR assay. Here the immuneACCESS table is served through TCRdb, limited to in-frame sequences with V and J called. Missing clones are a known gap in these copies; in checked studies unresolved V genes cover under half, and the rest lacks a known reason. This sample holds a few million clones; around 93% were observed only once. The ten largest make up 1.5% to 2% of the sample. CD8 naive samples were CD45RO-negative cells positively selected for CCR7, giving a CD45RA+CCR7+ population that excluded TemRA cells. Sample: naive CD8+ T cells from PBMCs. In light of the paper, this sample's cell subset or site label describes: CD45RA+CCR7+. These receptors were collected from a man aged 18-30 years in good health. Some clones in this sample may be carry-over from other donors' samples.

The chain uses TRBV19 and TRBJ2-1, with a possible D match to TRBD1 (6 bases). Trimming left V 5 bases short and J 8 bases short, with 22 bases between. Germline-derived CDR1 and CDR2 are LNHDA and SQIVND (reference sequence). The CDR3 consists of 16 residues. The DNA for the CDR3 is TGTGCCAGTAGTGACTCTTCAGGGGTTTTCGGCGATGAGCAGTTCTTC. It specifies CASSDSSGVFGDEQFF. Filled out from reference TRBV19 and TRBJ2-1, the complete variable domain reads DGGITQSPKYLFRKEGQNVTLSCEQNLNHDAMYWYRQDPGQGLRLIYYSQIVNDFQKGDIAEGYSVSREKKESFPLTVTSAQKNPTAFYLCASSDSSGVFGDEQFFGPGTRLTVL.

The chain employs TRBV19 and TRBJ2-1; no reliable D call. Germline CDR1 and CDR2: LNHDA and SQIVND (reference sequence). This CDR3 has 15 amino acids. V dropped 3 bases and J dropped 0 bases, with 9 bases sitting between them. DNA of the CDR3: TGTGCCAGTAGTATTAGTATGAACTCCTACAATGAGCAGTTCTTC. Its translation is CASSISMNSYNEQFF.

This chain uses TRBV27 with TRBJ2-2; TRBD2 might be the D (5 bases). V was clipped by 9 bases and J by 0 bases, with 14 bases between them. The CDR3 is 15 amino acids. CDR1 is MNHEY, CDR2 SMNVEV, per germline (reference sequence). This CDR3 reads CASRGLNTNTGELFF. The CDR3 DNA reads as TGTGCCAGTCGGGGATTGAACACGAACACCGGGGAGCTGTTTTTT.

This chain connects TRBV27 to TRBJ1-4; possibly TRBD1 for D (5 bases). The V end lost 8 bases, the J end lost 6 bases, and 10 bases lay between the germline ends. In germline, CDR1 is MNHEY, CDR2 SMNVEV (reference sequence). This CDR3 has 12 amino acids. CDR3 in amino acids: CASGRGDEKLFF. The CDR3, as DNA: TGTGCCAGCGGACGGGGGGATGAAAAACTGTTTTTT.

The chain employs TRBV5-4 and TRBJ2-1; 7 nucleotides match TRBD1. V was clipped by 1 base and J by 15 bases; unmatched bases: 10. In germline, CDR1 is SGHNT, CDR2 YYREEE (reference sequence). This CDR3 contains 13 residues. The CDR3 nucleotides are TGTGCCAGCAGCTTGCCGGGACAGCAAATAGGGTTCTTC. Translation gives CASSLPGQQIGFF.

J is TRBJ2-1 and V is TRBV27; the D call may be TRBD1 or TRBD2 (5 bases each). V dropped 8 bases and J dropped 8 bases, with 25 bases sitting between them. This CDR3 comprises 16 residues. The V gene's germline CDR1 is MNHEY and CDR2 SMNVEV (reference sequence). CDR3 nucleotides: TGTGCCAGCCGGTCCGGGGCCGGGAATTGGGGTTATGAGCAGTTCTTC. Protein: CASRSGAGNWGYEQFF.

V and J are TRBV28 and TRBJ1-5, with 10 nucleotides matching TRBD1. V was clipped by 8 bases and J by 5 bases; unmatched bases: 0. Germline assignment: CDR1 MDHEN and CDR2 SYDVKM. The CDR3 has 12 amino acids. CDR3: CASGQGDQPQHF. The CDR3 region has the DNA TGTGCCAGCGGACAGGGGGATCAGCCCCAGCATTTT.

The chain employs TRBV5-1 and TRBJ2-1, with TRBD2 matching over 12 bases. The CDR3 has 14 residues. Unmatched junction bases numbered 5, after V lost 7 bases and J lost 6 bases. Per germline, CDR1 SGHRS and CDR2 YFSETQ. The CDR3 DNA reads as TGCGCCAGCTTCGGACTAGCGGGACCCAATGAGCAGTTCTTC. It is translated as CASFGLAGPNEQFF.

Note on this clone: This CDR3 is also generated by other DNA sequences in the sample. The CDR3 loop is CASSLLRTGGTDTQYF. The CDR3 DNA reads TGTGCCAGCAGTTTACTACGGACAGGGGGAACAGATACGCAGTATTTT. The rearrangement links TRBV27 to TRBJ2-3, with 10 positions matching TRBD1. The V gene end was trimmed by 2 bases and the J gene end by 3 bases; junction bases not matched to a gene: 5. The CDR3 loop spans 16 amino acids. Germline CDR1 MNHEY, CDR2 SMNVEV (reference sequence).

V and J are TRBV5-6 and TRBJ2-3; D is possibly TRBD2 (6 bases). The CDR3 loop spans 16 amino acids. Germline CDR1 and CDR2: SGHDT and YYEEEE. V lost 4 bases, J lost 4 bases, and 19 bases lay in between. In DNA, the CDR3 is TGTGCCAGCAGCACGCGACGACTAGGGGTTCCAGATACGCAGTATTTT. Amino acid sequence: CASSTRRLGVPDTQYF.

This chain links TRBV5-5 with TRBJ2-7; perhaps TRBD2 as D (6 bases). The V end lost 2 bases, the J end lost 0 bases, and 12 bases lay between the germline ends. Germline CDR1 SGHKS, CDR2 YYEKEE (reference sequence). The CDR3 loop spans 15 amino acids. The CDR3 bases are TGTGCCAGCAGCTTTGCGGGGCAGAGCTCCTACGAGCAGTACTTC. Encoded protein: CASSFAGQSSYEQYF.

The CDR3 region has the DNA TGTGCAACCCGAGTGGCGGATCCCTACAATGAGCAGTTCTTC. It yields the protein CATRVADPYNEQFF. This rearrangement joins TRBV7-9 to TRBJ2-1; D is uncertain. CDR3 length equals 14 residues. In germline, CDR1 is SEHNR, CDR2 FQNEAQ (reference sequence).

V and J are TRBV6-6 and TRBJ2-7; TRBD1 might be the D (6 bases). V was trimmed by 4 bases and J by 0 bases, leaving 13 bases between them. Germline V gene data show CDR1 as MNHNY and CDR2 as SVGAGI (reference sequence). The CDR3 is made up of 15 amino acids. This CDR3 reads CASSSRTASSYEQYF. The DNA for the CDR3 is TGTGCCAGCAGTTCACGGACAGCGAGCTCCTACGAGCAGTACTTC.

The rearrangement joins TRBV27 to TRBJ2-7; 8 bases are a match to TRBD1. The CDR3 contains 16 residues. Trimming cost V 2 bases and J 1 base; bases outside gene matches: 7. Germline lookup yields CDR1 MNHEY and CDR2 SMNVEV (reference sequence). The CDR3 DNA sequence: TGTGCCAGCAGTTTACTGTCCAGGGGGCGATCCTACGAGCAGTACTTC. Encoded protein: CASSLLSRGRSYEQYF.

This chain uses TRBV29-1 with TRBJ2-7; 8 nucleotides align to TRBD1. CDR1 and CDR2 from the germline V gene are SQVTM and ANQGSEA. The CDR3 loop spans 13 amino acids. The V and J ends lost 3 bases and 6 bases, in that order; junction bases with no gene match: 7. CDR3 DNA sequence: TGCAGCGTTGACTGCGGACAGGGTCCCGAGCAGTACTTC. This sequence encodes CSVDCGQGPEQYF.

This clone was counted a single time. The chain links TRBV7-9 to TRBJ2-7; D ambiguous. The CDR3 runs to 14 residues. The germline V gene has CDR1 SEHNR and CDR2 FQNEAQ (reference sequence). Deletions cut 3 bases from V and 3 bases from J, with 12 bases between. The CDR3, as DNA: TGTGCCAGCAGCTTCGATCCAGGCAACTACGAGCAGTACTTC. Translating it yields CASSFDPGNYEQYF.

This chain links TRBV6-6 with TRBJ1-2; no clear D gene. CDR1 and CDR2 from the germline V gene are MNHNY and SVGAGI (reference sequence). The V end lost 5 bases, the J end lost 2 bases, and 9 bases lay between the germline ends. This CDR3 has 13 residues. CDR3 DNA sequence: TGTGCCAGCAGTCCCGAAGGCAACTATGGCTACACCTTC. This translates into CASSPEGNYGYTF.